One sample yielded the 8 T cell receptor beta chains listed below, sequenced in a study of T cells in women clearing cervical HPV infection. Some clones are missing from TCRdb's copy, which holds only in-frame ones; the method was immunoSEQ multiplex PCR. This table holds about 48,000 clones. Source material: blood buffy coat. Source of these receptors: a woman aged 18-70 years with a cervical HPV16 infection that either progressed to CIN3+ or cleared (not recorded which).

In regard to this clone: With the read ending 3 residues before the CDR3 end, the germline J gene is used to fill in that end. The chain is built from TRBV7-6 and TRBJ2-3; possible D gene TRBD2, 6 bases. This CDR3 spans 15 amino acids. V lost 0 bases to trimming and J lost 1 base, with 8 bases between them. The germline V gene encodes CDR1 SGHVS and CDR2 FNYEAQ. Partial CDR3 DNA: TGTGCCAGCAGCTTAGCGGCTAGCGGCACAGATACG. Its protein is CASSLAASGTDT. The entire CDR3 sequence reads CASSLAASGTDTQYF. The full variable domain, completed using reference TRBV7-6 and TRBJ2-3, is GAGVSQSPRYKVTKRGQDVALRCDPISGHVSLYWYRQALGQGPEFLTYFNYEAQQDKSGLPNDRFSAERPEGSISTLTIQRTEQRDSAMYRCASSLAASGTDTQYFGPGTRLTVL.

To note about this clone: The read ends 3 residues early relative to the CDR3; the germline J gene fills the gap. This chain connects TRBV29-1 to TRBJ2-1; D call uncertain. CDR3 length equals 15 residues. Germline V CDR1 and CDR2: SQVTM, ANQGSEA. The ends were cut back, 2 bases at V and 6 bases at J, with 17 bases in the middle. Incomplete CDR3 DNA: TGCAGCGTTGAATTTTCAAGCCCCCTAGGCAATGAG. The encoded protein is CSVEFSSPLGNE. The CDR3 in full is CSVEFSSPLGNEQFF.

Turning to this clone: The DNA ends 3 residues before the CDR3 does, and the rest of the CDR3 is filled in from the germline J gene. This chain connects TRBV19 to TRBJ1-1, with D possibly being TRBD1 (5 bases). The CDR3 spans 13 residues. V was trimmed by 7 bases and J by 4 bases, leaving 13 bases between them. CDR1 is LNHDA and CDR2 is SQIVND in the germline V gene (reference sequence). The sequenced CDR3 bases are TGTGCCAGTACTCCAGAGGGGCGCACTGAA. It is translated as CASTPEGRTE. The CDR3 reads in full as CASTPEGRTEAFF.

Comment on this clone: The CDR3 end is not reached by the read, which stops 3 residues before it; the germline J gene fills it in. The gene calls are TRBV20-1 and TRBJ2-3; 13 nucleotides align to TRBD2. The germline gives CDR1 DFQATT, CDR2 SNEGSKA (reference sequence). The CDR3 is 14 amino acids. Trimming cost V 3 bases and J 7 bases; bases outside gene matches: 4. The DNA read from the CDR3 is TGCAGTGCTAGTACTAGCGGGGGGGAAAATACG. As protein: CSASTSGGENT. The full CDR3 reads CSASTSGGENTQYF.

Comment on this clone: Read data end 3 residues before the CDR3 end; the end is taken from the germline J gene. This rearrangement joins TRBV20-1 to TRBJ1-6; 9 bases are shared with TRBD1. Trimming removed 5 bases from V and 9 bases from J; junction bases left unmatched: 8. The germline CDR1 and CDR2 sequences are DFQATT and SNEGSKA (reference sequence). This CDR3 spans 14 amino acids. The part of the CDR3 DNA that was read is TGCAGTGCTGGAACGACAGGGGGTGGTTCACCC. Translation: CSAGTTGGGSP. The full CDR3 is CSAGTTGGGSPLHF.

With respect to this clone: Read coverage stops 3 residues before the CDR3 terminus; the germline J gene supplies the remainder. The V call is TRBV5-1, the J call TRBJ2-1, with 10 positions matching TRBD1. The trim removed 4 bases at V and 2 bases at J, leaving 3 bases unmatched. Germline CDR1 is SGHRS and CDR2 is YFSETQ. This CDR3 has 15 amino acids. The sequenced CDR3 bases are TGCGCCAGCAGCGAGACAGGGGGCGCCTACAATGAG. It specifies CASSETGGAYNE. In full, the CDR3 reads CASSETGGAYNEQFF.

On this clone: The read stops 3 residues short of the end of the CDR3; the missing end is completed from the germline J gene. This chain connects TRBV5-3 to TRBJ2-5, with 11 positions matching TRBD2. TRBV5-3 is known as an ORF, though its function is uncertain. The CDR3 is 18 amino acids. V lost 0 bases to trimming and J lost 3 bases; unmatched junction nucleotides: 10. This CDR3 is CARSLATSGRSIKETQYF. Incomplete CDR3 DNA: TGTGCCAGAAGCTTGGCAACTAGCGGGAGATCAATCAAAGAGACC.

In regard to this clone: From the germline J gene comes the end of the CDR3, since the read stops 3 residues before it. The chain carries TRBV5-1 and TRBJ2-1; TRBD2 matches at 16 bases. The germline gives CDR1 SGHRS, CDR2 YFSETQ. This CDR3 is built from 18 residues. With 4 bases clipped from V and 5 bases from J, the junction kept 9 bases outside the gene matches. CDR3: CASSQGLAGGAPHNEQFF. The part of the CDR3 DNA that was read is TGCGCCAGCAGCCAGGGACTAGCGGGAGGGGCTCCCCACAATGAG.